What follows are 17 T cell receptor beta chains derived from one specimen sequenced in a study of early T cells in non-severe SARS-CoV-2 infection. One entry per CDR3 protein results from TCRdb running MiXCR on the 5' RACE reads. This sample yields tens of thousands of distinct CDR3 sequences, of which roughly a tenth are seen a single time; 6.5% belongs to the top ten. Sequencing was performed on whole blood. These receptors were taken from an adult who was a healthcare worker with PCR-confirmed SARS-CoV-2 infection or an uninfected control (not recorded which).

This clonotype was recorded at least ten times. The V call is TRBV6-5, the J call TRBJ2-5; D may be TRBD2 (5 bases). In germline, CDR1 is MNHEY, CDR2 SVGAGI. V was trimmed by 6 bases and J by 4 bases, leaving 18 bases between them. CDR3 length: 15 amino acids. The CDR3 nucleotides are TGTGCCAGCAGCCCCAGCGGAGCCCCAACAGAGACCCAGTACTTC. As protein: CASSPSGAPTETQYF.

The CDR3 loop reads CSAQTGAGNEQYF. The CDR3 region has the DNA TGCAGTGCTCAGACAGGGGCGGGGAACGAGCAGTACTTC. The genes are TRBV20-1 and TRBJ2-7; 8 bases are shared with TRBD1. This CDR3 spans 13 amino acids. CDR1 is DFQATT, CDR2 SNEGSKA, per germline (reference sequence). Losses at the gene ends were 5 bases for V and 5 bases for J; bases not matched to a gene: 8.

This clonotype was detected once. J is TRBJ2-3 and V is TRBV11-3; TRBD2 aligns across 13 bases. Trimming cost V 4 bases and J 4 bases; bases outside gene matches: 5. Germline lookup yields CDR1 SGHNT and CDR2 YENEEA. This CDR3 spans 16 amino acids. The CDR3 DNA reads TGTGCCAGCAGCTCAATGACTAGCGGGAGGTCAGATACGCAGTATTTT. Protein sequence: CASSSMTSGRSDTQYF. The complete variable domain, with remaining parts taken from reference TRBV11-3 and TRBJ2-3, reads EAGVVQSPRYKIIEKKQPVAFWCNPISGHNTLYWYLQNLGQGPELLIRYENEEAVDDSQLPKDRFSAERLKGVDSTLKIQPAELGDSAVYLCASSSMTSGRSDTQYFGPGTRLTVL.

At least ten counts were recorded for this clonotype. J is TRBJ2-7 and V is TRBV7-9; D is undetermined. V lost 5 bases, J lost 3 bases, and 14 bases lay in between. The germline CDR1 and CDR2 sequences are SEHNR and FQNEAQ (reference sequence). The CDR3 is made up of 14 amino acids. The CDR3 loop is CASSPGSLSYEQYF. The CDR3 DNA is TGTGCCAGCAGCCCCGGTTCCTTGAGCTACGAGCAGTACTTC.

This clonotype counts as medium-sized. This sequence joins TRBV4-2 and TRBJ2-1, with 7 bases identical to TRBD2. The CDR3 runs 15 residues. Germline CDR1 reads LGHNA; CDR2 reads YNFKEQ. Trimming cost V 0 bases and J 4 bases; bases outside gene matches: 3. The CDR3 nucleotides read TGTGCCAGCAGCCAAGAGTCTAGCGGTTACAATGAGCAGTTCTTC. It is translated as CASSQESSGYNEQFF.

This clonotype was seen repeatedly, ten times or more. CDR3: CASSLGQGWEQYF. CDR3 nucleotides: TGCGCCAGCAGCTTGGGACAGGGTTGGGAGCAGTACTTC. The V and J genes are TRBV5-1 and TRBJ2-7, with 7 nucleotides matching TRBD1. Germline CDR1 SGHRS, CDR2 YFSETQ. V was pared by 0 bases and J by 7 bases, with 4 bases of the junction left unmatched. The CDR3 runs 13 residues. Drawing the rest from reference TRBV5-1 and TRBJ2-7, the complete variable domain is KAGVTQTPRYLIKTRGQQVTLSCSPISGHRSVSWYQQTPGQGLQFLFEYFSETQRNKGNFPGRFSGRQFSNSRSEMNVSTLELGDSALYLCASSLGQGWEQYFGPGTRLTVT.

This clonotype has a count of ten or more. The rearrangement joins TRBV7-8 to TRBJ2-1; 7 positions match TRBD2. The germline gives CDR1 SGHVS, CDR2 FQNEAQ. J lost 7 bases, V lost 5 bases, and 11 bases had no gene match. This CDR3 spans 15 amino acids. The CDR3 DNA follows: TGTGCCAGCAGCCCGTCCGGGAGGCCCGGGAATGAGCAGTTCTTC. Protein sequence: CASSPSGRPGNEQFF.

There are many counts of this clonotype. The CDR3 bases are TGTGCCAGCAGTTACGAAGCGGGAGGGCCGAGAGATACGCAGTATTTT. The encoded protein is CASSYEAGGPRDTQYF. This chain connects TRBV6-2 or TRBV6-3 to TRBJ2-3; TRBD2 agrees at 10 bases. Trimming removed 2 bases from V and 5 bases from J; junction bases left unmatched: 7. This CDR3 is built from 16 residues. Germline CDR1 MNHEY, CDR2 SVGEGT.

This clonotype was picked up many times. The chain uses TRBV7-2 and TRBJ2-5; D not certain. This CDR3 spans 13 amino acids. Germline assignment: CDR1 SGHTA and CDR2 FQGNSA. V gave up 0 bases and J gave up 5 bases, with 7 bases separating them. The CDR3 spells CASSLARLETQYF. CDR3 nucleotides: TGTGCCAGCAGCTTAGCGAGACTGGAGACCCAGTACTTC.

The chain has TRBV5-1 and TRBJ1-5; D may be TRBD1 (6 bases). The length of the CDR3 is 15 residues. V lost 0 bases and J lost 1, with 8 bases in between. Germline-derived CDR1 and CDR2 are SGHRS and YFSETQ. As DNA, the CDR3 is TGCGCCAGCAGCTTGGGGCAGGGGAGCAATCAGCCCCAGCATTTT. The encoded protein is CASSLGQGSNQPQHF.

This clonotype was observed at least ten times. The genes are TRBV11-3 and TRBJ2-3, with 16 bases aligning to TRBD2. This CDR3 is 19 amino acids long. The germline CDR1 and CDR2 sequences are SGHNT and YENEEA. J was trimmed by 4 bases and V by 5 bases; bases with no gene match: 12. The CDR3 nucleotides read TGTGCCAGCAGCCGGTCACCCGGGACTAGCGGGAGGGTTTCAGATACGCAGTATTTT. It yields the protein CASSRSPGTSGRVSDTQYF.

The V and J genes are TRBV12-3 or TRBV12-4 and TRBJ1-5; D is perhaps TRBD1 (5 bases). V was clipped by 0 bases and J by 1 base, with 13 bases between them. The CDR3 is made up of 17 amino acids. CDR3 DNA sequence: TGTGCCAGCAGTTTAGCCCCGGCGGGGGGGAGCAATCAGCCCCAGCATTTT. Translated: CASSLAPAGGSNQPQHF.

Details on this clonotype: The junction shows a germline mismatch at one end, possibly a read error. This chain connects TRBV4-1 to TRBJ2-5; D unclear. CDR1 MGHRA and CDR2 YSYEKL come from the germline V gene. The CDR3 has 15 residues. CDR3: CASSQGINDRESQYF. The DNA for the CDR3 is TGCGCCAGCAGCCAAGGCATCAACGATCGAGAGTCCCAGTACTTC.

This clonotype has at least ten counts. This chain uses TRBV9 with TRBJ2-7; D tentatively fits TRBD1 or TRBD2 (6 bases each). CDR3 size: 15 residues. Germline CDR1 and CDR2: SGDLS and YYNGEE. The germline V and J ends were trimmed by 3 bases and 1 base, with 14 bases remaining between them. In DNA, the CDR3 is TGTGCCAGCAGCGCCGGGGGCGACCCGTCCTACGAGCAGTACTTC. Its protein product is CASSAGGDPSYEQYF.

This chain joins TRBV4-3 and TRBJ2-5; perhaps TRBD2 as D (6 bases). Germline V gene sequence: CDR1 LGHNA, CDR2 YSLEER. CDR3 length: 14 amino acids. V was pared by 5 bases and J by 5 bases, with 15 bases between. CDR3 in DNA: TGCGCCAGCAGCGCTAGCGCTTTCGGGGAGACCCAGTACTTC. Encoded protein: CASSASAFGETQYF.

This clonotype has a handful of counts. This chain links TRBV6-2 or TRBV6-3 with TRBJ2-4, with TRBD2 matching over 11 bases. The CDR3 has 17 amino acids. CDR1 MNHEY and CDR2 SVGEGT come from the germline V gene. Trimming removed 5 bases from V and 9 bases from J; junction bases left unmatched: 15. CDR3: CASSTTQLAGAYPIQYF. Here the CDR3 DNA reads TGTGCCAGCAGTACCACTCAACTAGCGGGAGCATATCCCATTCAGTACTTC.

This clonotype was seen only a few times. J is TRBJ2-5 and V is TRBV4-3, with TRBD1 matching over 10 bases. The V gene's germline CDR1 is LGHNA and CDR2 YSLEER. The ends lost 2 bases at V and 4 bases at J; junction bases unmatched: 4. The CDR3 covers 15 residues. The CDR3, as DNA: TGCGCCAGCAGCCAAATGACAGGGGGCGTAGAGACCCAGTACTTC. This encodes CASSQMTGGVETQYF.